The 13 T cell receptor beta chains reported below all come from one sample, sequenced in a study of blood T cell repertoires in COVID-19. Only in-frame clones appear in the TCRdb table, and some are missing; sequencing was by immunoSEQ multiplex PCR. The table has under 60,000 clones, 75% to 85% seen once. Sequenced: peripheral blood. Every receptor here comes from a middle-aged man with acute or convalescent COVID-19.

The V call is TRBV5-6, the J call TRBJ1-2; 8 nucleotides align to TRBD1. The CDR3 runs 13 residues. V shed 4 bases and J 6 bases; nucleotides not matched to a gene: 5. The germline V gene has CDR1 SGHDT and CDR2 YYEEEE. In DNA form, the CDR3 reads TGTGCCAGCAGCCGGACAGGGACGAATGGCTACACCTTC. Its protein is CASSRTGTNGYTF.

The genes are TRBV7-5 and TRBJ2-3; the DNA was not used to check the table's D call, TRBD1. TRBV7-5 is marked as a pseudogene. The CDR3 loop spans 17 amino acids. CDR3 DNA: TGTGTCAGAACCCATCGTTGTTATGGGGCGAAAAGAGATACGCAGTATTTT. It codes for CVRTHRCYGAKRDTQYF.

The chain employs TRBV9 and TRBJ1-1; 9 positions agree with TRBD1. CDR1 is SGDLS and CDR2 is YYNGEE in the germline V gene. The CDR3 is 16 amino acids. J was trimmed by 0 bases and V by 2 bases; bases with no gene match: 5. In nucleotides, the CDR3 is TGTGCCAGCAGCGTTTCCGGGACAGGGATGAACACTGAAGCTTTCTTT. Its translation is CASSVSGTGMNTEAFF.

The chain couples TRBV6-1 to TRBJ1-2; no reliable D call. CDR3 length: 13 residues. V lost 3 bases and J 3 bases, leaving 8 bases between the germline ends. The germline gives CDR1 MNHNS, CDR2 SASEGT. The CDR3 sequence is CASSEEVYYGYTF. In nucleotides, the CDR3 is TGTGCCAGCAGTGAGGAGGTTTACTATGGCTACACCTTC.

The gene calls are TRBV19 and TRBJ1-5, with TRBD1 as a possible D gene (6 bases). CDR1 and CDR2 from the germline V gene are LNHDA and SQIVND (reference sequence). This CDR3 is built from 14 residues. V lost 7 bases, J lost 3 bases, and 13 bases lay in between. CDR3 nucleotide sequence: TGTGCCAGTATGGGGGACAAAATCAATCAGCCCCAGCATTTT. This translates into CASMGDKINQPQHF.

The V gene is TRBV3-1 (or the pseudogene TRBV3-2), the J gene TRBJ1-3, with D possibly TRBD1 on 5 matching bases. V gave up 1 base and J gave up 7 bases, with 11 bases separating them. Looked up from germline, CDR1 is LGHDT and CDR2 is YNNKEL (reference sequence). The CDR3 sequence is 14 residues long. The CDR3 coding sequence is TGTGCCAGCAGCCAAGGGACTCGGGGGAACACCATATATTTT. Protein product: CASSQGTRGNTIYF.

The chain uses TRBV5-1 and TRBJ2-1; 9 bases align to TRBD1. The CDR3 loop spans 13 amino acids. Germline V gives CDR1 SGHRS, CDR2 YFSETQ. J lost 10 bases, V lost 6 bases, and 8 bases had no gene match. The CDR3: CASTGQGRLEQFF. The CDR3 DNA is TGCGCCAGCACGGGACAGGGTAGGTTGGAGCAGTTCTTC.

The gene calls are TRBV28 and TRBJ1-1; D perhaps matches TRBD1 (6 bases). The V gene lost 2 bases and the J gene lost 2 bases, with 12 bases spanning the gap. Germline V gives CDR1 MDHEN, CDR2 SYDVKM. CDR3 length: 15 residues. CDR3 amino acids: CASSLAGTPNTEAFF. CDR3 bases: TGTGCCAGCAGTTTAGCCGGGACACCCAACACTGAAGCTTTCTTT.

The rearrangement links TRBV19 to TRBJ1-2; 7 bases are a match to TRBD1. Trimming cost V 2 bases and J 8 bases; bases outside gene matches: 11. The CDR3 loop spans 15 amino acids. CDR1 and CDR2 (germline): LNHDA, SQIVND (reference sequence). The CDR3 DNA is TGTGCCAGTAGTATACCCCGACAGGGCGCACTGGGCTACACCTTC. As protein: CASSIPRQGALGYTF.

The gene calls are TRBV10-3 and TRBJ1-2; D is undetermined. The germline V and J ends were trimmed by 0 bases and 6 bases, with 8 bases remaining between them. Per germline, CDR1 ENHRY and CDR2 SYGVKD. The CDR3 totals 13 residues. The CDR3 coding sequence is TGTGCCATCAGTGAGTCCCTTACTGATGGCTACACCTTC. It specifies CAISESLTDGYTF.

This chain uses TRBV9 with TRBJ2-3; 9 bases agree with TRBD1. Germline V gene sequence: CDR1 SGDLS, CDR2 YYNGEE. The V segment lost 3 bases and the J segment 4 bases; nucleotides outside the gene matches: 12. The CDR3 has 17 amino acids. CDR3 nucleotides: TGTGCCAGCAGCGCCACCCCAGGACAGGGGACGGCAGATACGCAGTATTTT. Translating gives CASSATPGQGTADTQYF.

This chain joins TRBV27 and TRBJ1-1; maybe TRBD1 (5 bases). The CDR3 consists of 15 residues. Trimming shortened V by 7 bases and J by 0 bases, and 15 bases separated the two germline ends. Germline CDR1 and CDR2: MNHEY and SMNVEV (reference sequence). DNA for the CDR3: TGTGCCAGCACGCCCGGACACCCAATGAACACTGAAGCTTTCTTT. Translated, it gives CASTPGHPMNTEAFF.

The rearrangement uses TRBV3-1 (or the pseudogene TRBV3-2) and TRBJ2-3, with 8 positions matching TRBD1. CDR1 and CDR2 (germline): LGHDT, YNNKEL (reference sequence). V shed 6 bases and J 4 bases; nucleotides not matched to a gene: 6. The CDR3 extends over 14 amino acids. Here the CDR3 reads CASSRGQGPDTQYF. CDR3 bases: TGTGCCAGCAGTCGTGGACAGGGCCCAGATACGCAGTATTTT.